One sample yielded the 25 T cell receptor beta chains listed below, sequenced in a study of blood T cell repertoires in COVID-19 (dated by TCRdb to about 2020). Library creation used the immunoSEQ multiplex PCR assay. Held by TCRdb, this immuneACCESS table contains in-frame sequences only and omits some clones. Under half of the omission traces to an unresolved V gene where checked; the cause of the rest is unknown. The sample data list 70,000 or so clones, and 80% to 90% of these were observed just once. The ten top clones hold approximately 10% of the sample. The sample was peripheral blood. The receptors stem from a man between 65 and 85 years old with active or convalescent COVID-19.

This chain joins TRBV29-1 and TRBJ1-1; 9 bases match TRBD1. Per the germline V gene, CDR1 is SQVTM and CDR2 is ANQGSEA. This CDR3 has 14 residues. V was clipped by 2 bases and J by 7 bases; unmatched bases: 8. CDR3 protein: CSVERRQGVIEAFF. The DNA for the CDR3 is TGCAGCGTTGAACGCAGACAGGGGGTAATTGAAGCTTTCTTT.

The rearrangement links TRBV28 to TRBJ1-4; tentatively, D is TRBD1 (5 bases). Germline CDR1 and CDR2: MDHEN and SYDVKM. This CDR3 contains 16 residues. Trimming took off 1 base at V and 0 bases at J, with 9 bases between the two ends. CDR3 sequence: CASSLYDSTTNEKLFF. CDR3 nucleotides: TGTGCCAGCAGTTTATACGACAGCACAACTAATGAAAAACTGTTTTTT.

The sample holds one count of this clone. The CDR3 loop is CATFSVYEKLFF. For the CDR3, the DNA is TGTGCCACCTTTTCAGTTTACGAAAAACTGTTTTTT. The rearrangement joins TRBV28 to TRBJ1-4; unclear D gene. The germline CDR1 and CDR2 sequences are MDHEN and SYDVKM. V was trimmed by 10 bases and J by 8 bases, leaving 14 bases between them. CDR3 length: 12 amino acids.

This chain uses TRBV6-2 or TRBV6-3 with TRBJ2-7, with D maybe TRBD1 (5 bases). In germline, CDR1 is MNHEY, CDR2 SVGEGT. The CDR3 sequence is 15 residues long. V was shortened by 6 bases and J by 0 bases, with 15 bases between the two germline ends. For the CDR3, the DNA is TGTGCCAGCAGCACACACGACAGAAACTCCTACGAGCAGTACTTC. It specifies CASSTHDRNSYEQYF.

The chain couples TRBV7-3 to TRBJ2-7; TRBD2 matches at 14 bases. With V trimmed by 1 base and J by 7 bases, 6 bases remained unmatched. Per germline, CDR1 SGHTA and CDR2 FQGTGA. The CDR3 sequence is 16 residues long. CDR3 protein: CASSLIGTSGSREQYF. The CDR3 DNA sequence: TGTGCCAGCAGCTTAATTGGGACTAGCGGGAGCAGGGAGCAGTACTTC. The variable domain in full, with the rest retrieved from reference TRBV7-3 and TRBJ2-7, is GAGVSQTPSNKVTEKGKYVELRCDPISGHTALYWYRQSLGQGPEFLIYFQGTGAADDSGLPNDRFFAVRPEGSVSTLKIQRTERGDSAVYLCASSLIGTSGSREQYFGPGTRLTVT.

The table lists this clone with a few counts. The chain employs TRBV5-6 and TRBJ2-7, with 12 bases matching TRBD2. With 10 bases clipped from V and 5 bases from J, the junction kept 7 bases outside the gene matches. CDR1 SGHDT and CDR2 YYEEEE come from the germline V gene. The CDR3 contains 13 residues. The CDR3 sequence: CAGGLAGRHEQYF. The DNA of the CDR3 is TGTGCCGGCGGACTAGCGGGAAGGCACGAGCAGTACTTC.

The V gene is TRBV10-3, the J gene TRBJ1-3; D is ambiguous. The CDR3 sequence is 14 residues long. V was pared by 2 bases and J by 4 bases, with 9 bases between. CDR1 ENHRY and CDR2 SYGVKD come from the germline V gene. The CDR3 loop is CAISERGSGNTIYF. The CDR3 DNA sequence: TGTGCCATCAGTGAGAGAGGCTCCGGAAACACCATATATTTT.

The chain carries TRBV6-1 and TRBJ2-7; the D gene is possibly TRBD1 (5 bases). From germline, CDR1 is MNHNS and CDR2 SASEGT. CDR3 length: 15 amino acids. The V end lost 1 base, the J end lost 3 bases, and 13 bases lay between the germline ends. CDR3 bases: TGTGCCAGCAGTGAAGGCAGGGCCACGTACTACGAGCAGTACTTC. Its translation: CASSEGRATYYEQYF.

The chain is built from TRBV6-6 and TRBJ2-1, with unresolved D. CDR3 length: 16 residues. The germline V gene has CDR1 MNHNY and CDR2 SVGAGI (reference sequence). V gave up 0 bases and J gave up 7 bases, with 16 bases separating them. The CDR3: CASSYSNGGLVNEQFF. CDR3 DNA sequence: TGTGCCAGCAGTTACTCGAATGGCGGATTGGTGAATGAGCAGTTCTTC.

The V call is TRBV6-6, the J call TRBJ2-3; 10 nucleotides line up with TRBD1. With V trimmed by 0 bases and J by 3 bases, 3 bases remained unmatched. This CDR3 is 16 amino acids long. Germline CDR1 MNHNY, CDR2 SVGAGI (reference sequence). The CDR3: CASSYSGQGGTDTQYF. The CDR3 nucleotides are TGTGCCAGCAGTTACTCTGGACAGGGGGGGACAGATACGCAGTATTTT.

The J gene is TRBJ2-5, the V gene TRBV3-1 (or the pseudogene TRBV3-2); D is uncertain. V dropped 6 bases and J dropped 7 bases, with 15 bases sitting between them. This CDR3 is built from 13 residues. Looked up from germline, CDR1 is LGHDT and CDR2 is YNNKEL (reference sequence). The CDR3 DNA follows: TGTGCCAGCAGTAACCCCAACCGAGGGACCCAGTACTTC. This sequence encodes CASSNPNRGTQYF.

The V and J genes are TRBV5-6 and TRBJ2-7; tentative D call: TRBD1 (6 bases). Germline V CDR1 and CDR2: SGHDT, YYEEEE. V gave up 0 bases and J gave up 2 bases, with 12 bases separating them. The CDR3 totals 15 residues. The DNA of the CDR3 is TGTGCCAGCAGCTTGGACACAGGGCCAACCTACGAGCAGTACTTC. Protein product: CASSLDTGPTYEQYF.

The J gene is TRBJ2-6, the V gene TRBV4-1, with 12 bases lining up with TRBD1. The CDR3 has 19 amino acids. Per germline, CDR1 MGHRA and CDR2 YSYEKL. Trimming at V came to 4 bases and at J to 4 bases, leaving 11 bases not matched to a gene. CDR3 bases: TGCGCCAGCAGCCCCCTCCTGGGACAGGGGGCTTCCGGGGCCAACGTCCTGACTTTC. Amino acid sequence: CASSPLLGQGASGANVLTF.

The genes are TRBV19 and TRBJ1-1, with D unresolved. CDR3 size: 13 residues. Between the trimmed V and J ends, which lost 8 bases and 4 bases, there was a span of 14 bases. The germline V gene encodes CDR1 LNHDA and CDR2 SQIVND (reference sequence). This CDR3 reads CASADGGITEAFF. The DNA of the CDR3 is TGTGCCAGTGCGGACGGAGGGATCACTGAAGCTTTCTTT.

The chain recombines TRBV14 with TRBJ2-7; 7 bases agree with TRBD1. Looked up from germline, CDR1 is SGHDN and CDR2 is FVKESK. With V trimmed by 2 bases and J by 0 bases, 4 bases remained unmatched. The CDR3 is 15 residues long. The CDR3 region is CASSQIGGNSYEQYF. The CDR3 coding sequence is TGTGCCAGCAGCCAAATAGGGGGCAACTCCTACGAGCAGTACTTC.

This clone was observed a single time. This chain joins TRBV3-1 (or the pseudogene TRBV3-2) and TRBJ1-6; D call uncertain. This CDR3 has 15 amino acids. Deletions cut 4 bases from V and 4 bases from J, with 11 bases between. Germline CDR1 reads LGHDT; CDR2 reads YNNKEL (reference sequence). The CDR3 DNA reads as TGTGCCAGCAGCCTCCGTACAGTTTATAATTCACCCCTCCACTTT. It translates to CASSLRTVYNSPLHF.

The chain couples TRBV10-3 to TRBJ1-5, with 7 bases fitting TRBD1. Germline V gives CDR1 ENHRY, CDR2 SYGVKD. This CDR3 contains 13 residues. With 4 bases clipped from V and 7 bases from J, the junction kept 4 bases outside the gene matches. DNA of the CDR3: TGTGCCATCAGTGGACAGGGCGGCCAGCCCCAGCATTTT. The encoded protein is CAISGQGGQPQHF.

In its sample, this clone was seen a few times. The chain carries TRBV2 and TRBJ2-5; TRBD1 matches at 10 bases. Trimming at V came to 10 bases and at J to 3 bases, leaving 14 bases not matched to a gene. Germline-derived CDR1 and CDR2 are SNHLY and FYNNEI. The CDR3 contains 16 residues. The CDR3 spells CAILYSTGTGEETQYF. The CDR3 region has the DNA TGTGCCATCTTATATAGCACCGGGACAGGGGAAGAGACCCAGTACTTC.

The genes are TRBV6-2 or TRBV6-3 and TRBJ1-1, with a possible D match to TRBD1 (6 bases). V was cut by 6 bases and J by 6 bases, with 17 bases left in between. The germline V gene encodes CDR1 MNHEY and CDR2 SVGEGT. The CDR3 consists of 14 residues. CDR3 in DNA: TGTGCCAGCAGCCCGACAGGACCCATGCCTGAAGCTTTCTTT. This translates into CASSPTGPMPEAFF.

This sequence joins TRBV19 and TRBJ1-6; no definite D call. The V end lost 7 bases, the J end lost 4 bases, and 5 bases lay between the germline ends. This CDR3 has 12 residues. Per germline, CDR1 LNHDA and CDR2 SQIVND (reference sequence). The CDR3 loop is CASIGYNSPLHF. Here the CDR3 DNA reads TGTGCCAGTATCGGGTATAATTCACCCCTCCACTTT.

CDR3 bases: TGTGCCAGCAGTTACTCGGGCAGGCTGGCTGGAAACACCATATATTTT. This encodes CASSYSGRLAGNTIYF. The rearrangement uses TRBV6-5 and TRBJ1-3; D gene uncertain. CDR3 length: 16 residues. Germline loops: CDR1 MNHEY, CDR2 SVGAGI. V lost 0 bases, J lost 2 bases, and 11 bases lay in between.

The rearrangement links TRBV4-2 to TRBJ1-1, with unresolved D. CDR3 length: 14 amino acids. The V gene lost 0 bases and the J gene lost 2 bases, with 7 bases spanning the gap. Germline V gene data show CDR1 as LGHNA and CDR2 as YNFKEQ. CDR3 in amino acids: CASSQDRDNTEAFF. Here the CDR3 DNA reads TGTGCCAGCAGCCAAGATCGGGATAACACTGAAGCTTTCTTT.

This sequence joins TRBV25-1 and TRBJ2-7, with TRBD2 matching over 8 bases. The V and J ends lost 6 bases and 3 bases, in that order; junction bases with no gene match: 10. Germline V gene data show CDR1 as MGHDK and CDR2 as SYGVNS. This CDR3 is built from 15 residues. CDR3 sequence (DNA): TGTGCCAGCAGCTCCCCAGGGGCGGGAGGCTACGAGCAGTACTTC. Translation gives CASSSPGAGGYEQYF.

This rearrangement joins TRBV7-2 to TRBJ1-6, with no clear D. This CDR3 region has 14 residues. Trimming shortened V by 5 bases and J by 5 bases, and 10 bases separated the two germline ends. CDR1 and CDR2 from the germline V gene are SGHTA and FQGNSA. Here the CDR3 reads CASSAGSNNSPLHF. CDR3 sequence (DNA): TGTGCCAGCAGCGCCGGGAGCAATAATTCACCCCTCCACTTT. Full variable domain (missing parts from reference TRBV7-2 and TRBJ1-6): GAGVSQSPSNKVTEKGKDVELRCDPISGHTALYWYRQSLGQGLEFLIYFQGNSAPDKSGLPSDRFSAERTGGSVSTLTIQRTQQEDSAVYLCASSAGSNNSPLHFGNGTRLTVT.

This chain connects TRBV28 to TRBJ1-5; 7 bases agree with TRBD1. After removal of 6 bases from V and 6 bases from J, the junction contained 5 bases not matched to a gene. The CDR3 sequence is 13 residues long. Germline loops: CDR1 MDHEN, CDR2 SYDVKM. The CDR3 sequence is CASSRQGRQPQHF. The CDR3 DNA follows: TGTGCCAGCAGCCGACAGGGCCGTCAGCCCCAGCATTTT.